The entry below describes one T cell receptor beta chain. This sample stems from a study of shared clonotypes between healthy human individuals. Profiled with immunoSEQ multiplex PCR; TCRdb holds only in-frame clones, not every one. This sample has about 2.3 million clones, with just under 95% found just once. The clonotype originates from a man aged 18-30 years in good health. Some clones in this sample may be carry-over from other donors' samples. The material sequenced was naive CD4+ T cells from PBMCs. Subset specified: CD45RA+ positively selected.

As DNA, the CDR3 is TGCGCCAGCACTCAGGGACTAGCGGAAACCTCTGGGGCCAACGTCCTGACTTTC. Translated, it gives CASTQGLAETSGANVLTF. This rearrangement joins TRBV10-2 to TRBJ2-6; 11 bases are a match to TRBD2. The germline V gene encodes CDR1 WSHSY and CDR2 SAAADI. V gave up 7 bases and J gave up 0 bases; unmatched junction bases: 8. This CDR3 is built from 18 residues.